Listed here are 29 T cell receptor beta chains from one sample, sequenced in a study of T cells after yellow fever vaccination. TCRdb ran MiXCR on the 5' RACE reads and lists one entry per CDR3 protein. Here the sample spans under 600,000 distinct CDR3 sequences, roughly 22% being singletons. The sequencing here drew on PBMCs, taken roughly 20 days after the first yellow fever vaccination. These receptors all stem from a man between 18 and 35 years old who received the YFV17D yellow fever vaccine.

The chain recombines TRBV4-1 with TRBJ1-1; D is unresolved. The germline gives CDR1 MGHRA, CDR2 YSYEKL. V dropped 1 base and J dropped 3 bases, with 15 bases sitting between them. The CDR3 spans 16 residues. CDR3 DNA: TGCGCCAGCAGCCAAGTCGGGTCGGTTTTGTACACTGAAGCTTTCTTT. Translated: CASSQVGSVLYTEAFF.

This clonotype occurred a few times. The genes are TRBV5-6 and TRBJ1-6; 8 nucleotides line up with TRBD1. V shed 0 bases, J shed 10 bases, and the junction held 15 bases outside the gene matches. The CDR3 length is 18 residues. Germline-derived CDR1 and CDR2 are SGHDT and YYEEEE. The CDR3 loop reads CASSLGYWTGTAGSPLHF. The CDR3 DNA reads TGTGCCAGCAGCTTGGGTTACTGGACAGGGACGGCAGGATCACCCCTCCACTTT.

The chain has TRBV15 and TRBJ2-7; no reliable D call. This CDR3 spans 16 amino acids. V lost 1 base to trimming and J lost 3 bases, with 16 bases between them. CDR1 LNHNV and CDR2 YYDKDF come from the germline V gene (reference sequence). Here the CDR3 DNA reads TGTGCCACCAGCAGAGTTGGTACCCAAGCTTACTACGAGCAGTACTTC. It translates to CATSRVGTQAYYEQYF.

This sequence joins TRBV27 and TRBJ2-1; D is undetermined. Deletions cut 4 bases from V and 3 bases from J, with 16 bases between. Germline lookup yields CDR1 MNHEY and CDR2 SMNVEV (reference sequence). This CDR3 is 16 amino acids long. The DNA of the CDR3 is TGTGCCAGCAGTTCTCTTGTCCCAAAGGGCTACAATGAGCAGTTCTTC. Protein sequence: CASSSLVPKGYNEQFF.

The table lists this clonotype with a few counts. This chain connects TRBV6-1 to TRBJ1-5; no reliable D call. CDR3 length equals 14 residues. With 1 base removed from V and 5 bases from J, the gap between germline ends came to 9 bases. The germline V gene encodes CDR1 MNHNS and CDR2 SASEGT. The CDR3 protein is CASSEERIHQPQHF. The DNA for the CDR3 is TGTGCCAGCAGTGAAGAAAGAATACATCAGCCCCAGCATTTT.

The chain has TRBV12-3 or TRBV12-4 and TRBJ2-3; 9 bases are shared with TRBD2. This CDR3 spans 15 amino acids. The junction had 8 bases not matched to a gene; V was cut back by 2 bases and J by 8 bases. CDR3 sequence: CASSLLAGGQVTQYF. The CDR3 DNA is TGTGCCAGCAGTTTACTGGCGGGGGGGCAGGTTACGCAGTATTTT.

J is TRBJ1-2 and V is TRBV6-8, with D hard to call. The germline V gene encodes CDR1 MNHGY and CDR2 SAAAGT. The CDR3 runs to 14 residues. Trimming left V 1 base short and J 4 bases short, with 10 bases between. For the CDR3, the DNA is TGTGCCAGCAGTTACTGGAGCCCCCTCTATGGCTACACCTTC. It codes for CASSYWSPLYGYTF.

The chain couples TRBV27 to TRBJ2-7, with TRBD2 matching over 10 bases. Losses at the gene ends were 3 bases for V and 2 bases for J; bases not matched to a gene: 4. Per germline, CDR1 MNHEY and CDR2 SMNVEV (reference sequence). The CDR3 runs to 15 residues. CDR3: CASSFQRGGTYEQYV. In DNA, the CDR3 is TGTGCCAGCAGTTTTCAGCGGGGGGGAACCTACGAGCAGTACGTC.

CDR3 nucleotide sequence: TGTGCCAGCAGCTTACCTTCTACGGGATACAACAATGAGCAGTTCTTC. Its translation is CASSLPSTGYNNEQFF. The chain links TRBV7-8 to TRBJ2-1; the D gene is possibly TRBD2 (5 bases). Germline lookup yields CDR1 SGHVS and CDR2 FQNEAQ. The CDR3 spans 16 residues. V lost 2 bases, J lost 5 bases, and 16 bases lay in between.

This clonotype came up a few times. The V call is TRBV28, the J call TRBJ2-5, with 7 bases that match TRBD2. This CDR3 region has 17 residues. Trimming at V came to 3 bases and at J to 5 bases, leaving 15 bases not matched to a gene. Germline values: CDR1 MDHEN, CDR2 SYDVKM. This CDR3 is CASSLAYGGVVGETQYF. The DNA for the CDR3 is TGTGCCAGCAGTTTGGCCTATGGGGGGGTAGTTGGGGAGACCCAGTACTTC.

In regard to this clonotype: The germline gene is not matched at one end of the junction; a read error may be the cause. The chain carries TRBV20-1 and TRBJ2-1, with 9 bases identical to TRBD2. There are 16 residues in the CDR3. Germline-derived CDR1 and CDR2 are DFQATT and SNEGSKA (reference sequence). This CDR3 is CCARGLAGSSYNEQFF. CDR3 in DNA: TGCTGTGCTAGGGGGCTAGCGGGGAGCTCCTACAATGAGCAGTTCTTC.

The chain joins TRBV29-1 to TRBJ2-4; no clear D. The CDR3 spans 12 residues. V lost 5 bases and J 0 bases, leaving 5 bases between the germline ends. Germline V gene data show CDR1 as SQVTM and CDR2 as ANQGSEA. In DNA, the CDR3 is TGCAGCGTTACATTAGCCAAAAACATTCAGTACTTC. This translates into CSVTLAKNIQYF.

The chain recombines TRBV12-3 or TRBV12-4 with TRBJ1-1; D not certain. V gave up 2 bases and J gave up 3 bases, with 13 bases separating them. The CDR3 length is 15 residues. The CDR3, as DNA: TGTGCCAGCAGTTTACGGCGAGCGGTGGACACTGAAGCTTTCTTT. It yields the protein CASSLRRAVDTEAFF.

The chain combines TRBV5-6 with TRBJ1-4; weak D call: TRBD1 (6 bases). The CDR3 covers 16 residues. Trimming shortened V by 1 base and J by 0 bases, and 10 bases separated the two germline ends. Germline V CDR1 and CDR2: SGHDT, YYEEEE. The CDR3 bases are TGTGCCAGCAGCTTGTTGCAGGGGACAACTAATGAAAAACTGTTTTTT. Protein sequence: CASSLLQGTTNEKLFF. The full variable domain, with the rest looked up from reference TRBV5-6 and TRBJ1-4, is DAGVTQSPTHLIKTRGQQVTLRCSPKSGHDTVSWYQQALGQGPQFIFQYYEEEERQRGNFPDRFSGHQFPNYSSELNVNALLLGDSALYLCASSLLQGTTNEKLFFGSGTQLSVL.

This rearrangement joins TRBV5-1 to TRBJ2-7, with 11 nucleotides matching TRBD1. The CDR3 extends over 14 amino acids. Germline-derived CDR1 and CDR2 are SGHRS and YFSETQ. The trim removed 2 bases at V and 7 bases at J, leaving 5 bases unmatched. CDR3 bases: TGCGCCAGCAGCTTTGGACAGGGGGCAGGGGAGCAGTACGTC. Translating gives CASSFGQGAGEQYV.

The gene calls are TRBV20-1 and TRBJ2-7; TRBD2 aligns across 11 bases. With V trimmed by 6 bases and J by 5 bases, 6 bases remained unmatched. Germline V gene sequence: CDR1 DFQATT, CDR2 SNEGSKA (reference sequence). The CDR3 is 13 residues long. CDR3 nucleotides: TGCAGTGCGACCCATAGCGGGGGGGACGAGCAGTACTTC. Amino acids: CSATHSGGDEQYF.

V is TRBV6-5 and J is TRBJ2-1; 12 positions agree with TRBD2. The CDR3 is 15 residues long. Per the germline V gene, CDR1 is MNHEY and CDR2 is SVGAGI. V shed 4 bases and J 13 bases; nucleotides not matched to a gene: 11. The CDR3 sequence: CASSSLAGGAESQFF. The CDR3 DNA is TGTGCCAGCAGTTCGCTAGCGGGGGGGGCCGAATCTCAGTTCTTC.

This clonotype appeared a few times. CDR3 protein: CASRSSANTGELFF. CDR3 DNA: TGTGCCAGCAGGTCTAGCGCGAACACCGGGGAGCTGTTTTTT. This sequence joins TRBV6-1 and TRBJ2-2; possible D gene TRBD2, 6 bases. The CDR3 contains 14 residues. The germline V gene has CDR1 MNHNS and CDR2 SASEGT. Trimming removed 6 bases at V and 0 bases at J, with 8 bases between.

This clonotype has only a few counts. V and J are TRBV28 and TRBJ2-1; D gene unclear. CDR1 MDHEN and CDR2 SYDVKM come from the germline V gene. The V gene lost 7 bases and the J gene lost 10 bases, with 8 bases spanning the gap. The CDR3 consists of 10 residues. CDR3 sequence: CASMATEQFF. As DNA, the CDR3 is TGTGCCAGCATGGCGACAGAGCAGTTCTTC.

The gene calls are TRBV7-9 and TRBJ1-1; TRBD1 agrees at 8 bases. J lost 3 bases, V lost 3 bases, and 6 bases had no gene match. CDR1 is SEHNR, CDR2 FQNEAQ, per germline (reference sequence). This CDR3 is built from 15 residues. Written as DNA, the CDR3 is TGTGCCAGCAGCTTTGGGCCAGGGGGCCACACTGAAGCTTTCTTT. It translates to CASSFGPGGHTEAFF. The full variable domain, with the rest looked up from reference TRBV7-9 and TRBJ1-1, is DTGVSQNPRHKITKRGQNVTFRCDPISEHNRLYWYRQTLGQGPEFLTYFQNEAQLEKSRLLSDRFSAERPKGSFSTLEIQRTEQGDSAMYLCASSFGPGGHTEAFFGQGTRLTVV.

The chain employs TRBV4-1 and TRBJ2-7; the match to TRBD1 covers 9 bases. The junction had 11 bases not matched to a gene; V was cut back by 1 base and J by 4 bases. From germline, CDR1 is MGHRA and CDR2 YSYEKL. The length of the CDR3 is 17 residues. As DNA, the CDR3 is TGCGCCAGCAGCCAAGCCCTAATAGGCGGACAGGGGTACGAGCAGTACTTC. Encoded protein: CASSQALIGGQGYEQYF.

This clonotype was observed a handful of times. J is TRBJ2-4 and V is TRBV5-1; D could derive from TRBD1 or TRBD2 (5 bases each). This CDR3 region has 15 residues. Trimming took off 1 base at V and 6 bases at J, with 14 bases between the two ends. The germline gives CDR1 SGHRS, CDR2 YFSETQ. CDR3 residues: CASSLFRGVGNIQYF. CDR3 sequence (DNA): TGCGCCAGCAGCTTGTTTAGGGGAGTGGGAAACATTCAGTACTTC.

The rearrangement links TRBV15 to TRBJ1-4, with D maybe TRBD1 (5 bases). V lost 4 bases, J lost 8 bases, and 14 bases lay in between. Germline V CDR1 and CDR2: LNHNV, YYDKDF (reference sequence). CDR3 length: 14 amino acids. The CDR3 sequence: CATSTRVTQEKLFF. CDR3 DNA sequence: TGTGCCACCAGCACCAGGGTGACACAGGAAAAACTGTTTTTT.

The V and J genes are TRBV7-8 and TRBJ2-5; D is unclear. Deletions cut 5 bases from V and 5 bases from J, with 9 bases between. The V gene's germline CDR1 is SGHVS and CDR2 FQNEAQ. This CDR3 is built from 12 residues. The CDR3 DNA follows: TGTGCCAGCAGCCGCTTCACGGAGACCCAGTACTTC. Amino acid sequence: CASSRFTETQYF.

Comments on this clonotype: Germline and junction disagree at one end, which may indicate a read error. J is TRBJ2-5 and V is TRBV5-1; 7 positions agree with TRBD2. This CDR3 region has 12 residues. Germline assignment: CDR1 SGHRS and CDR2 YFSETQ. CDR3 in DNA: TGCGCCAGCAGCCAAAGTCGCGGGGGTCTCGACTTC. Translating gives CASSQSRGGLDF.

The chain couples TRBV20-1 to TRBJ2-7; 8 positions match TRBD1. Looked up from germline, CDR1 is DFQATT and CDR2 is SNEGSKA (reference sequence). Germline trimming cut 5 bases from V and 2 bases from J; bases unmatched to any gene: 2. There are 12 residues in the CDR3. The CDR3 DNA reads as TGCAGTGCTCGGACAGGGCCCTACGAGCAGTACTTC. Translation: CSARTGPYEQYF.

The chain uses TRBV3-1 and TRBJ2-3; D perhaps matches TRBD2 (5 bases). The CDR3 runs 15 residues. V dropped 1 base and J dropped 5 bases, with 13 bases sitting between them. Germline V lookup: CDR1 LGHDT, CDR2 YNNKEL (reference sequence). The CDR3 loop is CASSQGPSSEDTQYF. The CDR3 DNA sequence: TGTGCCAGCAGCCAAGGACCTAGCTCTGAAGATACGCAGTATTTT.

There are a few counts of this clonotype. The chain joins TRBV12-3 or TRBV12-4 to TRBJ1-5; D gene ambiguous. CDR3 length: 14 residues. V was shortened by 1 base and J by 4 bases, with 8 bases between the two germline ends. This CDR3 reads CASSLGHGNQPQHF. The DNA for the CDR3 is TGTGCCAGCAGTTTAGGGCACGGGAATCAGCCCCAGCATTTT.

Only a few counts were recorded for this clonotype. CDR3 loop: CASSWGLGNTEAFF. DNA for the CDR3: TGTGCCAGCAGCTGGGGGTTGGGGAACACTGAAGCTTTCTTT. The rearrangement joins TRBV13 to TRBJ1-1; possibly TRBD1 for D (5 bases). Looked up from germline, CDR1 is PRHDT and CDR2 is FYEKMQ (reference sequence). The CDR3 has 14 residues. Trimming took 4 bases from V and 1 from J, leaving 10 bases between them.